This T cell receptor (beta chain) was obtained from a study of identical twins. TCRdb redid the calling of the 5' RACE reads with MiXCR, one entry per CDR3 protein. The sample yields about 720,000 distinct CDR3 sequences, 18% seen once. This clonotype was detected only a few times. V was pared by 5 bases and J by 6 bases, with 17 bases between. The CDR3 is 14 residues long. These data are also associated with another study on T cells expressing NK-cell markers. This second report adds: Seven sequenced donors out of eight were HCMV-seropositive, one seronegative. Sorting was restricted to alpha-beta TCR T cells by an anti-gamma-delta TCR antibody in several experiments.

The chain carries TRBV12-3 or TRBV12-4 and TRBJ2-7, with D possibly being TRBD1 or TRBD2 (5 bases each). Sequencing used PBMCs. The clonotype originates from a woman aged 18-29 years in good health. CDR3 amino acids: CASSATRDRFEQYF. The CDR3 DNA is TGTGCCAGCAGTGCCACCCGGGACCGCTTCGAGCAGTACTTC.